The entry below gives a single T cell receptor beta chain sequence along with its context. A junction end diverges from the germline sequence, so it may reflect a read error. The data originate from a study of blood T cell repertoires in COVID-19. Study summary: Collection of acute and convalescent COVID-19 samples took place in the United States, Italy and Spain.

The CDR3 sequence is 15 residues long. CDR1 SGHVS and CDR2 FQNEAQ come from the germline V gene. Original handling: Estimation of nucleated cell counts was performed using reference gene primer amplification. Produced via immunoSEQ multiplex PCR; TCRdb's table is partial and in-frame only. V and J calls and clone size follow that table, whereas D and trimming were derived from the DNA. The data hold roughly 110,000 clones, with about four fifths observed a single time. The TCR originated in a human donor in a cohort sampled during active COVID-19. Sequencing used peripheral blood. This rearrangement joins TRBV7-8 to TRBJ1-1; D is perhaps TRBD1 (5 bases). The CDR3 is CASRLGAGMNTEAFF. CDR3 nucleotide sequence: TGTGCCAGCAGGTTAGGGGCAGGAATGAACACTGAAGCTTTCTTT.